The 17 T cell receptor beta chains below were found in one sample sequenced in a study of cytomegalovirus exposure and HLA in healthy donors. 13 Jbeta primers and 60 Vbeta primers were used for the PCR. Using immunoSEQ multiplex PCR, the repertoire was profiled, and TCRdb retains in-frame clones only, with some absent. Of about 160,000 clones listed, around 74% are singletons. The specimen sequenced was PBMCs. The receptors stem from a woman aged 30 to 39 in good health and CMV-seronegative.

The chain recombines TRBV2 with TRBJ1-2; possibly TRBD1 for D (5 bases). This CDR3 has 13 residues. CDR1 is SNHLY and CDR2 is FYNNEI in the germline V gene. Trimming cost V 3 bases and J 2 bases, with 7 bases left between them. CDR3 sequence reads: CASSDGGNYGYTF. CDR3 bases: TGTGCCAGCAGTGACGGGGGGAACTATGGCTACACCTTC.

The chain carries TRBV19 and TRBJ1-4; no reliable D call. Trimming removed 5 bases at V and 8 bases at J, with 12 bases between. The CDR3 length is 13 residues. CDR1 is LNHDA and CDR2 is SQIVND in the germline V gene (reference sequence). The CDR3 sequence: CASSLSGGEKLFF. For the CDR3, the DNA is TGTGCCAGTAGTCTGTCAGGAGGGGAAAAACTGTTTTTT. The full variable domain, completed using reference TRBV19 and TRBJ1-4, is DGGITQSPKYLFRKEGQNVTLSCEQNLNHDAMYWYRQDPGQGLRLIYYSQIVNDFQKGDIAEGYSVSREKKESFPLTVTSAQKNPTAFYLCASSLSGGEKLFFGSGTQLSVL.

V gene TRBV5-1 combines with J gene TRBJ1-3; D perhaps matches TRBD1 (6 bases). Germline loops: CDR1 SGHRS, CDR2 YFSETQ. V lost 1 base, J lost 3 bases, and 8 bases lay in between. CDR3 size: 14 residues. CDR3 in DNA: TGCGCCAGCAGCTTGTTAGGGGGTGGAAACACCATATATTTT. Its protein product is CASSLLGGGNTIYF.

As regards this clone: A read error may produce the germline difference seen at one junction end. The chain links TRBV6-5 to TRBJ2-2, with TRBD1 matching over 8 bases. CDR3 size: 14 residues. The germline V gene encodes CDR1 MNHEY and CDR2 SVGAGI. The chain's CDR3 is CASSDRGVTRELFF. CDR3 DNA sequence: TGTGCCAGCAGCGACAGGGGTGTCACCCGGGAGCTGTTTTTT.

This clone has just one count. This chain connects TRBV4-2 to TRBJ2-1, with D tentatively TRBD1 (6 bases). V was trimmed by 5 bases and J by 0 bases, leaving 14 bases between them. CDR1 and CDR2 (germline): LGHNA, YNFKEQ. The CDR3 is made up of 16 amino acids. The CDR3 here is CASSAGQYSSYNEQFF. For the CDR3, the DNA is TGTGCCAGCAGCGCAGGACAGTACAGCTCCTACAATGAGCAGTTCTTC.

The genes are TRBV4-1 and TRBJ1-2; D is uncertain. CDR1 is MGHRA, CDR2 YSYEKL, per germline. Trimming removed 4 bases at V and 2 bases at J, with 20 bases between. The CDR3 is made up of 17 amino acids. Here the CDR3 reads CASSRPVAGEANYGYTF. The CDR3 DNA is TGCGCCAGCAGCCGACCCGTGGCGGGAGAGGCCAACTATGGCTACACCTTC.

For the CDR3, the DNA is TGTGCCAGCAGCCAAGGGGGAGCCTACGAGCAGTACTTC. It codes for CASSQGGAYEQYF. The J gene is TRBJ2-7, the V gene TRBV4-2, with D tentatively TRBD2 (5 bases). Per the germline V gene, CDR1 is LGHNA and CDR2 is YNFKEQ. The CDR3 totals 13 residues. V lost 1 base to trimming and J lost 2 bases, with 6 bases between them.

The J gene is TRBJ2-5, the V gene TRBV2, with a possible D match to TRBD1 (5 bases). This CDR3 comprises 15 residues. V shed 6 bases and J shed 3 bases, with 17 bases lying between them. Germline CDR1 SNHLY, CDR2 FYNNEI. The CDR3 bases are TGTGCCAGCAGCGCCTCGTTGGGGCGGAAAGAGACCCAGTACTTC. It encodes CASSASLGRKETQYF.

The J gene is TRBJ2-1, the V gene TRBV7-8; 13 bases line up with TRBD2. The CDR3 consists of 16 residues. V lost 5 bases to trimming and J lost 9 bases; unmatched junction nucleotides: 10. CDR1 and CDR2 from the germline V gene are SGHVS and FQNEAQ. CDR3 sequence reads: CASSPGLAGELSEQFF. The CDR3 coding sequence is TGTGCCAGCAGCCCAGGACTAGCGGGGGAGCTTAGTGAGCAGTTCTTC. The complete variable domain, with remaining parts taken from reference TRBV7-8 and TRBJ2-1, reads GAGVSQSPRYKVAKRGQDVALRCDPISGHVSLFWYQQALGQGPEFLTYFQNEAQLDKSGLPSDRFFAERPEGSVSTLKIQRTQQEDSAVYLCASSPGLAGELSEQFFGPGTRLTVL.

The V and J genes are TRBV28 and TRBJ2-3, with TRBD2 as a possible D gene (6 bases). CDR1 is MDHEN and CDR2 is SYDVKM in the germline V gene. The CDR3 is 15 residues long. V was trimmed by 3 bases and J by 4 bases, leaving 14 bases between them. In DNA form, the CDR3 reads TGTGCCAGCAGTTTTAACCCGGGGGACGCAGATACGCAGTATTTT. Its protein product is CASSFNPGDADTQYF.

The chain's CDR3 is CASSLPPSGDFYGTQYF. The CDR3 bases are TGTGCCAGCAGCTTGCCCCCTAGCGGGGATTTTTACGGGACCCAGTACTTC. The chain joins TRBV5-4 to TRBJ2-5, with 9 bases matching TRBD2. Germline V gives CDR1 SGHNT, CDR2 YYREEE (reference sequence). This CDR3 has 17 residues. Trimming at V came to 1 base and at J to 7 bases, leaving 14 bases not matched to a gene.

This chain connects TRBV20-1 to TRBJ2-3; D remains ambiguous. Germline CDR1 is DFQATT and CDR2 is SNEGSKA (reference sequence). Trimming stripped 8 bases from V and 10 bases from J, with 7 bases between. The CDR3 has 8 amino acids. Here the CDR3 reads CSPSAQYF. The CDR3 DNA sequence: TGCAGTCCCTCGGCGCAGTATTTT.

V is TRBV7-2 and J is TRBJ1-1; TRBD1 aligns across 8 bases. This CDR3 region has 14 residues. V was clipped by 5 bases and J by 5 bases; unmatched bases: 7. Germline CDR1 reads SGHTA; CDR2 reads FQGNSA. For the CDR3, the DNA is TGTGCCAGCAGCCAAGGGACAGGAAGGACTGAAGCTTTCTTT. Amino acids: CASSQGTGRTEAFF.

This clone was seen more than once but under ten times. The chain couples TRBV30 to TRBJ1-1; 7 positions match TRBD1. The CDR3 sequence is 13 residues long. The V segment lost 7 bases and the J segment 4 bases; nucleotides outside the gene matches: 9. The germline gives CDR1 GTSNPN, CDR2 SVGIG (reference sequence). CDR3 region: CAFGQAWVTEAFF. CDR3 DNA: TGTGCCTTCGGACAGGCGTGGGTCACTGAAGCTTTCTTT.

This clone was seen a handful of times. This chain connects TRBV29-1 to TRBJ2-1; 13 bases are a match to TRBD2. CDR3 length: 16 amino acids. Germline CDR1 is SQVTM and CDR2 is ANQGSEA. The V segment lost 5 bases and the J segment 4 bases; nucleotides outside the gene matches: 8. CDR3 bases: TGCAGCGTTCCCACCACTAGCGGGGGGGGGTACAATGAGCAGTTCTTC. This sequence encodes CSVPTTSGGGYNEQFF.

This clone was seen a handful of times. The DNA is left out, because the CDR3 cannot be placed on it with certainty; the CDR3 is given as TCRdb lists it. This chain uses TRBV2 with TRBJ1-1; the table names TRBD1, a call not compared with the DNA. The CDR3 length equals 16 residues, ends included. Germline V gene sequence: CDR1 SNHLY, CDR2 FYNNEI. CDR3 loop: CASSEVGQGAGGSTFF.

J is TRBJ2-2 and V is TRBV18; no clear D gene. CDR1 KGHSH and CDR2 LQKENI come from the germline V gene. Trimming removed 3 bases at V and 1 base at J, with 6 bases between. There are 14 residues in the CDR3. In DNA, the CDR3 is TGTGCCAGCTCACCTCCCGGGAACACCGGGGAGCTGTTTTTT. As protein: CASSPPGNTGELFF.